The 31 T cell receptor beta chains reported below all come from one sample, sequenced in a study of shared T cell receptors in the human thymus (dated by TCRdb to about 2021). Library preparation was by the immunoSEQ multiplex PCR assay. TCRdb obtained this table from immuneACCESS and retained in-frame rearrangements with V and J assigned. These tables miss some clones; where compared with another copy, unresolved V genes account for less than half of the shortfall, and the remainder is unexplained. This sample comprises approximately 760,000 clones, approximately 85% of them detected only once. Approximately 0.01% of the sample belongs to the ten largest clones. The sample was also linked to a second study, of human thymus T cells.

Material for sequencing was thymocytes. These receptors originate from a girl in the first two years of life with a congenital heart defect. Donor details come from another sample of the same person, matched by shared clones.

The chain combines TRBV11-2 with TRBJ1-5, with a tentative D call TRBD1 (6 bases). Trimming cost V 5 bases and J 7 bases, with 27 bases left between them. Germline assignment: CDR1 SGHAT and CDR2 FQNNGV. The CDR3 is 18 residues long. CDR3 sequence reads: CASSPGVGVLSQWQPQHF. CDR3 bases: TGTGCCAGCAGCCCAGGGGTTGGCGTCCTTTCGCAATGGCAGCCCCAGCATTTT.

V and J are TRBV7-9 and TRBJ1-6, with a weak D call TRBD1 (6 bases). V was pared by 0 bases and J by 7 bases, with 13 bases between. Germline V gives CDR1 SEHNR, CDR2 FQNEAQ (reference sequence). The CDR3 spans 16 residues. In nucleotides, the CDR3 is TGTGCCAGCAGCTTAGCGGGGGCAGGGAAAAATTCACCCCTCCACTTT. This sequence encodes CASSLAGAGKNSPLHF.

This chain joins TRBV15 and TRBJ2-7, with a possible D match to TRBD1 (5 bases). Trimming stripped 5 bases from V and 4 bases from J, with 12 bases between. CDR3 length: 13 amino acids. The germline V gene has CDR1 LNHNV and CDR2 YYDKDF (reference sequence). The CDR3 nucleotides read TGTGCCACCAGCCGGACACGATTATACGAGCAGTACTTC. It translates to CATSRTRLYEQYF. The whole variable domain, remainder taken from reference TRBV15 and TRBJ2-7, is DAMVIQNPRYQVTQFGKPVTLSCSQTLNHNVMYWYQQKSSQAPKLLFHYYDKDFNNEADTPDNFQSRRPNTSFCFLDIRSPGLGDTAMYLCATSRTRLYEQYFGPGTRLTVT.

This chain connects TRBV5-6 to TRBJ1-3, with TRBD1 matching 10 bases. CDR1 SGHDT and CDR2 YYEEEE come from the germline V gene. Trimming took 4 bases from V and 3 from J; bases not matched to a gene: 4. The CDR3 has 15 amino acids. The CDR3 region is CASSQRDRGGNTIYF. Written as DNA, the CDR3 is TGTGCCAGCAGCCAAAGGGACAGGGGTGGAAACACCATATATTTT.

This clone appeared a single time. CDR3 in amino acids: CASSDLRGAEAFF. The CDR3 DNA reads TGTGCCAGCAGCGATCTTAGGGGCGCTGAAGCTTTCTTT. The chain links TRBV7-8 to TRBJ1-1; D perhaps matches TRBD1 (5 bases). CDR1 SGHVS and CDR2 FQNEAQ come from the germline V gene. The CDR3 is 13 amino acids. V shed 5 bases and J shed 6 bases, with 13 bases lying between them.

This clone was seen only once. V and J are TRBV7-2 and TRBJ2-6; the D is unclear. The CDR3 consists of 14 residues. Germline V lookup: CDR1 SGHTA, CDR2 FQGNSA. Trimming removed 1 base at V and 13 bases at J, with 14 bases between. Written as DNA, the CDR3 is TGTGCCAGCAGCTTAGACTTTTTCAACCGGGTCCTGACTTTC. Encoded protein: CASSLDFFNRVLTF.

This clone was observed once. The rearrangement joins TRBV27 to TRBJ1-2; 7 positions match TRBD1. CDR1 MNHEY and CDR2 SMNVEV come from the germline V gene (reference sequence). Germline trimming cut 8 bases from V and 6 bases from J; bases unmatched to any gene: 18. The CDR3 covers 16 residues. The CDR3 here is CASSPRQGPYLDGYTF. The CDR3 DNA sequence: TGTGCCAGCTCCCCTAGACAGGGTCCGTACCTAGATGGCTACACCTTC.

CDR3 protein: CASSPRTGTSGGLETQYF. Here the CDR3 DNA reads TGTGCCAGCAGTCCTCGGACCGGGACTAGCGGGGGGTTAGAGACCCAGTACTTC. J is TRBJ2-5 and V is TRBV25-1, with 15 bases identical to TRBD2. The germline V gene has CDR1 MGHDK and CDR2 SYGVNS. Germline trimming cut 5 bases from V and 4 bases from J; bases unmatched to any gene: 11. This CDR3 is 18 amino acids long.

V gene TRBV30 combines with J gene TRBJ2-1; 9 nucleotides agree with TRBD1. In germline, CDR1 is GTSNPN, CDR2 SVGIG (reference sequence). The CDR3 loop spans 13 amino acids. Trimming cost V 8 bases and J 9 bases; bases outside gene matches: 11. Here the CDR3 reads CAGRDRVRGEQFF. For the CDR3, the DNA is TGTGCCGGCCGGGACAGGGTACGTGGTGAGCAGTTCTTC. The full variable domain, completed using reference TRBV30 and TRBJ2-1, is SQTIHQWPATLVQPVGSPLSLECTVEGTSNPNLYWYRQAAGRGLQLLFYSVGIGQISSEVPQNLSASRPQDRQFILSSKKLLLSDSGFYLCAGRDRVRGEQFFGPGTRLTVL.

This clone was seen a handful of times. The chain has TRBV18 and TRBJ1-2; D unresolved. The V gene's germline CDR1 is KGHSH and CDR2 LQKENI. The CDR3 totals 16 residues. The germline V and J ends were trimmed by 2 bases and 2 bases, with 15 bases remaining between them. The CDR3 DNA follows: TGTGCCAGCTCACCAACTCCGAGTCTATTGAACTATGGCTACACCTTC. Protein: CASSPTPSLLNYGYTF.

V and J are TRBV7-2 and TRBJ1-5, with D unclear. Trimming shortened V by 5 bases and J by 5 bases, and 7 bases separated the two germline ends. The CDR3 is made up of 12 amino acids. In germline, CDR1 is SGHTA, CDR2 FQGNSA. DNA of the CDR3: TGTGCCAGCAGCAAGAGGTATCAGCCCCAGCATTTT. Translation: CASSKRYQPQHF.

This clone was found a few times. The chain couples TRBV5-1 to TRBJ1-1; no clear D gene. V was clipped by 4 bases and J by 11 bases, with 18 bases between them. This CDR3 comprises 13 residues. Per the germline V gene, CDR1 is SGHRS and CDR2 is YFSETQ. The CDR3 nucleotides are TGCGCCAGCAGCCCCACCGGTTCCCTCCGGGCTTTCTTT. It encodes CASSPTGSLRAFF.

The chain links TRBV2 to TRBJ2-7; TRBD1 aligns across 8 bases. The germline V gene encodes CDR1 SNHLY and CDR2 FYNNEI. This CDR3 region has 16 residues. V lost 6 bases and J lost 5; bases outside the gene matches: 15. CDR3 loop: CASRLERTGSKDEQYF. In nucleotides, the CDR3 is TGTGCCAGCAGATTAGAGCGGACAGGGTCTAAGGACGAGCAGTACTTC.

This clone has a single count. V and J are TRBV29-1 and TRBJ1-3, with a tentative D call TRBD1 (6 bases). Germline V CDR1 and CDR2: SQVTM, ANQGSEA. The CDR3 is made up of 15 amino acids. The V and J ends lost 3 bases and 4 bases respectively, with 16 bases between them. CDR3 nucleotides: TGCAGCGTTGATGGGAACAGGGAGGGGGGAAACACCATATATTTT. This encodes CSVDGNREGGNTIYF.

V is TRBV4-2 and J is TRBJ2-6; the D gene is possibly TRBD2 (5 bases). CDR3 length: 23 amino acids. V was clipped by 4 bases and J by 0 bases, with 31 bases between them. Germline CDR1 reads LGHNA; CDR2 reads YNFKEQ. As DNA, the CDR3 is TGTGCCAGCAGCCGAGATTCCCCGGGGAAAAGGAAAGGCCGCCTCTCTGGGGCCAACGTCCTGACTTTC. This sequence encodes CASSRDSPGKRKGRLSGANVLTF.

The chain joins TRBV7-4 to TRBJ1-1, with D uncertain. The CDR3 runs to 19 residues. V lost 1 base and J 1 base, leaving 22 bases between the germline ends. The germline gives CDR1 SGHVT, CDR2 SQSDAQ. CDR3 residues: CASSLVEGRQTRPNTEAFF. In DNA, the CDR3 is TGTGCCAGCAGCTTAGTGGAGGGAAGGCAGACTCGACCGAACACTGAAGCTTTCTTT.

Turning to this clone: One end of the junction varies from germline; a read error may be responsible. The chain employs TRBV27 and TRBJ1-1; tentative D call: TRBD1 (5 bases). This CDR3 region has 11 residues. Germline V gives CDR1 MNHEY, CDR2 SMNVEV (reference sequence). The CDR3 DNA follows: TGTGCCACCTCGCTGGGGCAGACTCGAGTCTTT. Protein product: CATSLGQTRVF.

The rearrangement joins TRBV9 to TRBJ1-1; a possible D gene is TRBD1 (5 bases). The V gene's germline CDR1 is SGDLS and CDR2 YYNGEE. Trimming took off 3 bases at V and 0 bases at J, with 18 bases between the two ends. This CDR3 region has 17 residues. The CDR3 region is CASSAAGRGGMNTEAFF. CDR3 DNA: TGTGCCAGCAGCGCGGCAGGGAGGGGAGGCATGAACACTGAAGCTTTCTTT.

V and J are TRBV10-3 and TRBJ2-3; 10 bases align to TRBD2. The germline gives CDR1 ENHRY, CDR2 SYGVKD. This CDR3 has 17 amino acids. Trimming removed 10 bases from V and 2 bases from J; junction bases left unmatched: 15. CDR3 bases: TGTGCCACAAGAGGCCGGCTAGCGGGGGAAAACACAGATACGCAGTATTTT. Translating it yields CATRGRLAGENTDTQYF.

The chain is built from TRBV27 and TRBJ1-6, with TRBD1 matching over 11 bases. The CDR3 is made up of 16 amino acids. Germline CDR1 is MNHEY and CDR2 is SMNVEV (reference sequence). V shed 4 bases, J shed 9 bases, and the junction held 8 bases outside the gene matches. CDR3 sequence: CASSSPRTGGLSPLHF. CDR3 DNA sequence: TGTGCCAGCAGTTCCCCCCGGACAGGGGGCCTTTCACCCCTCCACTTT.

The chain couples TRBV2 to TRBJ1-6; the D gene is possibly TRBD1 (5 bases). Per the germline V gene, CDR1 is SNHLY and CDR2 is FYNNEI. The CDR3 has 19 residues. The V end lost 3 bases, the J end lost 8 bases, and 26 bases lay between the germline ends. The CDR3 region has the DNA TGTGCCAGCAGTGAGGGGGAGGAACGATCCGAGGACGGCTATTCACCCCTCCACTTT. Amino acids: CASSEGEERSEDGYSPLHF.

This clone was picked up a small number of times. The chain is built from TRBV6-5 and TRBJ2-7; 8 positions match TRBD1. The CDR3 has 15 residues. Losses at the gene ends were 6 bases for V and 2 bases for J; bases not matched to a gene: 9. CDR1 is MNHEY, CDR2 SVGAGI, per germline. CDR3 sequence: CASSPTGTGPYEQYF. CDR3 DNA: TGTGCCAGCAGCCCGACCGGGACAGGCCCCTACGAGCAGTACTTC.

This chain connects TRBV6-6 to TRBJ2-3, with 10 bases matching TRBD2. Germline V gene data show CDR1 as MNHNY and CDR2 as SVGAGI (reference sequence). V lost 5 bases, J lost 5 bases, and 7 bases stayed unmatched. The CDR3 extends over 15 amino acids. CDR3 in DNA: TGTGCCAGCAGTCACGGGACTAGCGCTGTAGATACGCAGTATTTT. Protein sequence: CASSHGTSAVDTQYF.

This sequence joins TRBV27 and TRBJ2-7; TRBD1 agrees at 9 bases. The CDR3 is 16 amino acids. J gave up 5 bases and V 5 bases, and 13 bases lay outside the gene matches. Germline loops: CDR1 MNHEY, CDR2 SMNVEV (reference sequence). This CDR3 reads CASSLGAGTGSHEQYF. CDR3 sequence (DNA): TGTGCCAGCAGTCTAGGAGCCGGGACAGGGAGTCACGAGCAGTACTTC.

The CDR3 DNA reads TGTGCCAGCAGCTTATCAGACAGTTCGGGGGCCTACGAGCAGTACTTC. As protein: CASSLSDSSGAYEQYF. The chain uses TRBV7-2 and TRBJ2-7, with D possibly matching TRBD2 (6 bases). Between the trimmed V and J ends, which lost 2 bases and 2 bases, there was a span of 16 bases. Germline V CDR1 and CDR2: SGHTA, FQGNSA. The CDR3 contains 16 residues.

The chain uses TRBV28 and TRBJ1-5; D is perhaps TRBD1 (5 bases). Germline V gene data show CDR1 as MDHEN and CDR2 as SYDVKM. The CDR3 extends over 16 amino acids. V dropped 0 bases and J dropped 1 base, with 10 bases sitting between them. The CDR3: CASSLCGRESNQPQHF. The DNA for the CDR3 is TGTGCCAGCAGTTTATGCGGCAGGGAAAGCAATCAGCCCCAGCATTTT. The full variable domain, with the rest looked up from reference TRBV28 and TRBJ1-5, is DVKVTQSSRYLVKRTGEKVFLECVQDMDHENMFWYRQDPGLGLRLIYFSYDVKMKEKGDIPEGYSVSREKKERFSLILESASTNQTSMYLCASSLCGRESNQPQHFGDGTRLSIL.

This chain connects TRBV18 to TRBJ2-3; possibly TRBD1 for D (6 bases). Deletions cut 1 base from V and 0 bases from J, with 14 bases between. Looked up from germline, CDR1 is KGHSH and CDR2 is LQKENI. CDR3 length: 17 amino acids. CDR3 in amino acids: CASSPRDISTSTDTQYF. The CDR3 nucleotides are TGTGCCAGCTCACCACGGGACATCTCCACGAGCACAGATACGCAGTATTTT.

This chain links TRBV5-5 with TRBJ1-1; D ambiguous. CDR1 is SGHKS, CDR2 YYEKEE, per germline (reference sequence). The V and J ends lost 1 base and 5 bases respectively, with 15 bases between them. The CDR3 totals 15 residues. CDR3 amino acids: CASSLSRGKSTEAFF. In DNA, the CDR3 is TGTGCCAGCAGCTTGAGTCGGGGTAAATCGACTGAAGCTTTCTTT. The whole variable domain, remainder taken from reference TRBV5-5 and TRBJ1-1, is DAGVTQSPTHLIKTRGQQVTLRCSPISGHKSVSWYQQVLGQGPQFIFQYYEKEERGRGNFPDRFSARQFPNYSSELNVNALLLGDSALYLCASSLSRGKSTEAFFGQGTRLTVV.

This clone appeared a few times. J is TRBJ2-3 and V is TRBV30, with 10 bases matching TRBD1. There are 16 residues in the CDR3. Trimming cost V 3 bases and J 2 bases; bases outside gene matches: 8. Germline V gives CDR1 GTSNPN, CDR2 SVGIG (reference sequence). The CDR3, as DNA: TGTGCCTGGAGGGACGACAGGGGGCGAGTCACAGATACGCAGTATTTT. Residues: CAWRDDRGRVTDTQYF.

This clone was seen once. The chain links TRBV6-1 to TRBJ1-1, with a tentative D call TRBD1 (6 bases). The CDR3 is 17 amino acids. Germline-derived CDR1 and CDR2 are MNHNS and SASEGT. Trimming pared 2 bases from V and 9 bases from J, leaving 25 bases between. DNA for the CDR3: TGTGCCAGCAGTGAATGGGGGCAGTTCCATCTGAAAAATAAAGCTTTCTTT. Its protein product is CASSEWGQFHLKNKAFF.

This clone was seen only a few times. The chain joins TRBV5-1 to TRBJ1-2; TRBD1 matches 11 bases. V was clipped by 3 bases and J by 3 bases; unmatched bases: 1. In germline, CDR1 is SGHRS, CDR2 YFSETQ. The CDR3 consists of 14 residues. CDR3 loop: CASSWTGGDYGYTF. CDR3 nucleotide sequence: TGCGCCAGCAGCTGGACAGGGGGCGACTATGGCTACACCTTC.